Each of the 29 T cell receptor beta chains below was sequenced from the same sample in a study of human T cells and chemical hapten exposure. TCRdb itself ran the RACE reads through MiXCR, one entry per CDR3 protein. The table includes 300,000 to 450,000 distinct CDR3 sequences, less than 6.5% detected once. Specified time point: pre-sensitization, week 0. Treatment described: therapeutic diphenylcyclopropenone sensitization with weekly scalp DPC. Sequences were derived from whole blood, sampled in connection with sensitization to the hapten diphenylcyclopropenone (DPC). The receptors originated from a woman in her fifties or sixties with alopecia areata. Some clones in this sample may be carry-over from other donors' samples.

This clonotype has more than one count but fewer than ten. This chain uses TRBV12-3 or TRBV12-4 with TRBJ2-4; possible D gene TRBD1, 6 bases. The CDR3 sequence is 14 residues long. Trimming took 3 bases from V and 7 from J, leaving 13 bases between them. The CDR3 protein is CASSFRTEGNIQYF. CDR3 DNA: TGTGCCAGCAGTTTTCGGACAGAGGGCAACATTCAGTACTTC.

The J gene is TRBJ1-2, the V gene TRBV12-3 or TRBV12-4, with TRBD1 matching 7 bases. V dropped 1 base and J dropped 3; count of bases not matched to a gene: 2. The CDR3 covers 14 residues. The CDR3, as DNA: TGTGCCAGCAGTTTAGGGGGACAGTACTATGGCTACACCTTC. Its protein is CASSLGGQYYGYTF.

This clonotype has only a few counts. The rearrangement uses TRBV20-1 and TRBJ1-1; 7 bases fit TRBD1. CDR3 length: 17 amino acids. The V segment lost 4 bases and the J segment 0 bases; nucleotides outside the gene matches: 14. Germline loops: CDR1 DFQATT, CDR2 SNEGSKA (reference sequence). CDR3 sequence: CSANKGAPGPLNTEAFF. In nucleotides, the CDR3 is TGCAGTGCTAACAAGGGGGCACCGGGACCCCTGAACACTGAAGCTTTCTTT.

This clonotype was seen many times. The rearrangement joins TRBV10-3 to TRBJ2-3; either TRBD1 or TRBD2 may fit D (5 bases each). The CDR3 spans 12 residues. Germline CDR1 reads ENHRY; CDR2 reads SYGVKD. V lost 6 bases and J lost 1, with 5 bases in between. The CDR3: CAIRGGTDTQYF. Here the CDR3 DNA reads TGTGCCATCAGGGGGGGCACAGATACGCAGTATTTT.

This chain links TRBV5-1 with TRBJ2-5; 11 nucleotides line up with TRBD1. CDR1 is SGHRS and CDR2 is YFSETQ in the germline V gene. The CDR3 is 15 amino acids. Losses at the gene ends were 0 bases for V and 4 bases for J; bases not matched to a gene: 2. The CDR3 loop reads CASSLGTGGLETQYF. The CDR3, as DNA: TGCGCCAGCAGCTTGGGGACAGGGGGCTTAGAGACCCAGTACTTC.

This clonotype was seen many times. The rearrangement links TRBV6-1 to TRBJ2-2; 7 bases align to TRBD1. The CDR3 contains 17 residues. Germline assignment: CDR1 MNHNS and CDR2 SASEGT. J was trimmed by 1 base and V by 6 bases; bases with no gene match: 11. For the CDR3, the DNA is TGTGCCAGCAGATCAAAACCCGGGACAGTGAACACCGGGGAGCTGTTTTTT. Translated, it gives CASRSKPGTVNTGELFF.

This clonotype was counted ten times or more. This chain connects TRBV12-3 or TRBV12-4 to TRBJ2-1, with TRBD1 matching over 8 bases. The V gene end was trimmed by 1 base and the J gene end by 0 bases; junction bases not matched to a gene: 5. This CDR3 has 17 amino acids. The CDR3 is CASSLGQGRSSYNEQFF. For the CDR3, the DNA is TGTGCCAGCAGTTTAGGACAGGGGAGGAGCTCCTACAATGAGCAGTTCTTC.

This chain joins TRBV7-2 and TRBJ1-1; D possibly corresponds to TRBD1 (6 bases). The germline gives CDR1 SGHTA, CDR2 FQGNSA. The CDR3 is 15 residues long. V lost 2 bases and J 11 bases, leaving 21 bases between the germline ends. The CDR3 DNA is TGTGCCAGCAGCTTATTAGGCAGGGGAGGGTTTCTGGCTTTCTTT. It is translated as CASSLLGRGGFLAFF.

The CDR3 DNA follows: TGCAGTGCCACCGGGACAGGGGATTTCTCCTACGAGCAGTACTTC. Its translation is CSATGTGDFSYEQYF. The chain carries TRBV20-1 and TRBJ2-7; TRBD1 agrees at 10 bases. Germline V gives CDR1 DFQATT, CDR2 SNEGSKA (reference sequence). There are 15 residues in the CDR3. The V gene end was trimmed by 6 bases and the J gene end by 0 bases; junction bases not matched to a gene: 8.

This clonotype was picked up one time. At one of its ends the junction is not consistent with the germline gene, which may arise from a read error. This chain uses TRBV5-1 with TRBJ1-1; D ambiguous. Germline V lookup: CDR1 SGHRS, CDR2 YFSETQ. The CDR3 is 15 amino acids. DNA for the CDR3: TGCACCAGCAGCTTGCAGACGGGTATGAACACTGAAGCTTTCTTT. It encodes CTSSLQTGMNTEAFF.

This clonotype was seen only a few times. The chain employs TRBV7-9 and TRBJ1-1; 7 nucleotides match TRBD1. From germline, CDR1 is SEHNR and CDR2 FQNEAQ (reference sequence). V was pared by 1 base and J by 5 bases, with 4 bases of the junction left unmatched. This CDR3 contains 14 residues. CDR3 sequence (DNA): TGTGCCAGCAGCTTAGTCAACAGGGGAACTGAAGCTTTCTTT. It codes for CASSLVNRGTEAFF.

The rearrangement links TRBV20-1 to TRBJ1-2, with unresolved D. The CDR3 is made up of 15 amino acids. Trimming shortened V by 1 base and J by 8 bases, and 20 bases separated the two germline ends. Germline assignment: CDR1 DFQATT and CDR2 SNEGSKA (reference sequence). CDR3: CSARVPQPTGKGYTF. The CDR3, as DNA: TGCAGTGCTAGAGTTCCCCAGCCGACTGGGAAGGGCTACACCTTC.

This clonotype turned up a few times. This chain uses TRBV10-3 with TRBJ2-7; TRBD2 agrees at 11 bases. The CDR3 loop spans 15 amino acids. Germline assignment: CDR1 ENHRY and CDR2 SYGVKD. The ends lost 6 bases at V and 2 bases at J; junction bases unmatched: 6. CDR3 coding DNA: TGTGCCATCAGGGAGGGACTAGCGGTGCCCTACGAGCAGTACTTC. Its protein product is CAIREGLAVPYEQYF.

This clonotype was picked up a small number of times. The chain recombines TRBV29-1 with TRBJ2-2; no clear D. Trimming left V 3 bases short and J 0 bases short, with 2 bases between. The CDR3 spans 12 residues. From germline, CDR1 is SQVTM and CDR2 ANQGSEA. CDR3 in DNA: TGCAGCGTTGACGCGAACACCGGGGAGCTGTTTTTT. Residues: CSVDANTGELFF.

This clonotype has only a few counts. This rearrangement joins TRBV6-6 to TRBJ2-6, with D possibly being TRBD2 (6 bases). Trimming shortened V by 4 bases and J by 0 bases, and 16 bases separated the two germline ends. The CDR3 covers 18 residues. Germline-derived CDR1 and CDR2 are MNHNY and SVGAGI (reference sequence). The CDR3 sequence is CASSLIRDFYSGANVLTF. Written as DNA, the CDR3 is TGTGCCAGCAGTTTAATCCGGGACTTTTACTCTGGGGCCAACGTCCTGACTTTC.

This clonotype was counted many times. The chain employs TRBV12-3 or TRBV12-4 and TRBJ1-5; D unresolved. This CDR3 comprises 12 residues. Trimming took 6 bases from V and 7 from J, leaving 10 bases between them. This chain's CDR3 is CASSLQLQPQHF. For the CDR3, the DNA is TGTGCCAGCAGCCTGCAGTTACAGCCCCAGCATTTT.

This clonotype was observed a handful of times. V and J are TRBV6-1 and TRBJ2-7; no definite D call. V dropped 0 bases and J dropped 2 bases, with 5 bases sitting between them. Germline V gene data show CDR1 as MNHNS and CDR2 as SASEGT. CDR3 length: 13 residues. The CDR3 DNA reads as TGTGCCAGCAGTGAAGCGACTGCCTACGAGCAGTACTTC. Residues: CASSEATAYEQYF.

This clonotype was observed at least ten times. The gene calls are TRBV7-2 and TRBJ2-1; no clear D. The CDR3 totals 12 residues. The ends were cut back, 5 bases at V and 12 bases at J, with 14 bases in the middle. Germline V CDR1 and CDR2: SGHTA, FQGNSA. The CDR3 DNA reads as TGTGCCAGCAGCCTTCGGACCCAAAGGCAGTTCTTC. The encoded protein is CASSLRTQRQFF.

This clonotype has at least ten counts. This chain links TRBV20-1 with TRBJ1-1; D might be TRBD1 (6 bases). The V end lost 0 bases, the J end lost 0 bases, and 11 bases lay between the germline ends. This CDR3 is built from 15 residues. Per germline, CDR1 DFQATT and CDR2 SNEGSKA (reference sequence). CDR3: CSARDNSGVNTEAFF. The CDR3 DNA is TGCAGTGCTAGAGATAATTCAGGGGTGAACACTGAAGCTTTCTTT.

Many counts were recorded for this clonotype. V and J are TRBV9 and TRBJ2-1; possibly TRBD2 for D (6 bases). The CDR3 sequence is 16 residues long. CDR1 is SGDLS and CDR2 is YYNGEE in the germline V gene. The V and J ends lost 0 bases and 6 bases respectively, with 16 bases between them. The CDR3 bases are TGTGCCAGCAGCGTAGGGGGCGGGATGGACGCCAATGAGCAGTTCTTC. Protein product: CASSVGGGMDANEQFF.

This clonotype was observed once. Just one base apart from a much larger clone, this may be a read error. The chain's CDR3 is CASSLNKNYGYTF. CDR3 DNA sequence: TGTGCCAGCAGCCTGAACAAGAACTATGGCTACACCTTC. This chain joins TRBV6-5 and TRBJ1-2; D is uncertain. Between the trimmed V and J ends, which lost 6 bases and 2 bases, there was a span of 10 bases. Germline assignment: CDR1 MNHEY and CDR2 SVGAGI. This CDR3 region has 13 residues.

The V gene is TRBV7-3, the J gene TRBJ2-2, with 8 nucleotides matching TRBD2. The J segment lost 4 bases and the V segment lost 4 bases, leaving 5 bases of the junction unmatched. The germline V gene encodes CDR1 SGHTA and CDR2 FQGTGA. This CDR3 spans 15 amino acids. The CDR3 here is CASSSTGTSTGELFF. The CDR3 nucleotides read TGTGCCAGCAGCTCAACCGGGACTAGCACCGGGGAGCTGTTTTTT. The complete variable domain, with remaining parts taken from reference TRBV7-3 and TRBJ2-2, reads GAGVSQTPSNKVTEKGKYVELRCDPISGHTALYWYRQSLGQGPEFLIYFQGTGAADDSGLPNDRFFAVRPEGSVSTLKIQRTERGDSAVYLCASSSTGTSTGELFFGEGSRLTVL.

This clonotype was observed at least ten times. The chain joins TRBV12-3 or TRBV12-4 to TRBJ1-1; no firm D call. CDR3 length equals 14 residues. V was pared by 1 base and J by 1 base, with 7 bases between. CDR3 residues: CASSLGTENTEAFF. CDR3 nucleotide sequence: TGTGCCAGCAGTTTAGGGACGGAGAACACTGAAGCTTTCTTT.

This clonotype was recorded many times. The chain has TRBV29-1 and TRBJ1-2, with D unclear. The CDR3 has 13 residues. CDR1 is SQVTM and CDR2 is ANQGSEA in the germline V gene. Trimming stripped 1 base from V and 5 bases from J, with 11 bases between. Here the CDR3 reads CSVEVQSKYGYTF. The CDR3 coding sequence is TGCAGCGTTGAAGTGCAGTCCAAATATGGCTACACCTTC.

V usage is TRBV5-1 and J usage is TRBJ1-2; possibly TRBD1 for D (6 bases). V was clipped by 0 bases and J by 4 bases, with 13 bases between them. Germline assignment: CDR1 SGHRS and CDR2 YFSETQ. There are 15 residues in the CDR3. The CDR3 DNA reads TGCGCCAGCAGCTTGGCATCGGGACAACTCTATGGCTACACCTTC. Translated: CASSLASGQLYGYTF.

In this sample, this clonotype turned up many times. The chain has TRBV12-3 or TRBV12-4 and TRBJ2-1; D gene ambiguous. The CDR3 covers 13 residues. The V and J ends lost 6 bases and 3 bases respectively, with 9 bases between them. As DNA, the CDR3 is TGTGCCAGCAGCCAGGACCACTACAATGAGCAGTTCTTC. Protein sequence: CASSQDHYNEQFF.

V usage is TRBV29-1 and J usage is TRBJ1-2, with D tentatively TRBD1 (6 bases). CDR1 is SQVTM and CDR2 is ANQGSEA in the germline V gene. V was pared by 5 bases and J by 2 bases, with 15 bases between. The CDR3 spans 14 residues. CDR3 in amino acids: CSVPNPGENYGYTF. The CDR3 bases are TGCAGCGTTCCAAACCCAGGGGAGAACTATGGCTACACCTTC.

This chain joins TRBV20-1 and TRBJ1-1; D might be TRBD1 (6 bases). V dropped 0 bases and J dropped 4 bases, with 15 bases sitting between them. Germline-derived CDR1 and CDR2 are DFQATT and SNEGSKA (reference sequence). The CDR3 runs 15 residues. In DNA, the CDR3 is TGCAGTGCTAGAGATCTGCTAGGGGGTGTCACTGAAGCTTTCTTT. The encoded protein is CSARDLLGGVTEAFF.

The CDR3 DNA is TGTGCCAGCACTCAGGGCCACACTACTACAGATACGCAGTATTTT. Amino acids: CASTQGHTTTDTQYF. This chain uses TRBV12-3 or TRBV12-4 with TRBJ2-3; TRBD1 is a possible D gene (5 bases). Trimming removed 7 bases from V and 3 bases from J, with 17 bases in between. CDR3 size: 15 residues.